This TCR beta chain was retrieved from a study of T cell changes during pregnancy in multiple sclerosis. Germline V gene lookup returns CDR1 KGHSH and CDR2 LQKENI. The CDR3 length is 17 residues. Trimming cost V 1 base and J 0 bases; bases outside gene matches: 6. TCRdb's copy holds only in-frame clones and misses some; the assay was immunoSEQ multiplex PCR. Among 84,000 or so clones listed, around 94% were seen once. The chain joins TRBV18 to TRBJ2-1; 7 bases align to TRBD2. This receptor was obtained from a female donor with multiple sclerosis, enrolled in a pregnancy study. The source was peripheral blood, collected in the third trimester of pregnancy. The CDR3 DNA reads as TGTGCCAGCTCACCACTAAGCGGGGACCTCTCCTACAATGAGCAGTTCTTC. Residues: CASSPLSGDLSYNEQFF.